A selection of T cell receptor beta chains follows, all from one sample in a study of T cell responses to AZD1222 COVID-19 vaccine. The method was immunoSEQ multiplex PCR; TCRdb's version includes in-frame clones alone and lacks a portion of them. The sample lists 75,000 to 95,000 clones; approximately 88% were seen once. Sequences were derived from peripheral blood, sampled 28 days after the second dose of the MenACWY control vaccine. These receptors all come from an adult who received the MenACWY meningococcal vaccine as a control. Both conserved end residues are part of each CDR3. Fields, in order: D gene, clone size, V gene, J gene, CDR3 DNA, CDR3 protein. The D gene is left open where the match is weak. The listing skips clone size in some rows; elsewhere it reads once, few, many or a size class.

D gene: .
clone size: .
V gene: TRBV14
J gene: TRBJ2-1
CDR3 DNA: TGTGCCAGCAGCCAAGATCCAACGGGCTCGTGGGAGCAGTTCTTC
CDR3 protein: CASSQDPTGSWEQFF

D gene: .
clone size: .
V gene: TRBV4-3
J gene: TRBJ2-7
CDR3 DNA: TGCGCCAGCAGCCAAGATACAACGGGAAGCTCCTACGAGCAGTACTTC
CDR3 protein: CASSQDTTGSSYEQYF

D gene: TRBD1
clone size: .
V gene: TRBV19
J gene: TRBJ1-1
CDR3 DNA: TGTGCCAGTAGTAGACGACAGGGACCAGAGGCTTTCTTT
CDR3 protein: CASSRRQGPEAFF

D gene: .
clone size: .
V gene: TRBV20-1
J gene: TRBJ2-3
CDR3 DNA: TGCAGTGCTAGTGAAGGGATTCGCGGTACAGATACGCAGTATTTT
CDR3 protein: CSASEGIRGTDTQYF

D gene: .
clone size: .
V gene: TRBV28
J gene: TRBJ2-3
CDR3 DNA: TGTGCCAGCACCAAACCCCAGGGGTTCGATACGCAGTATTTT
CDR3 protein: CASTKPQGFDTQYF

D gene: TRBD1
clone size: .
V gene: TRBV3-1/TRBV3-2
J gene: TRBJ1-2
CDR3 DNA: TGTGCCAGCAGCACCGGACAGGTGGGCTATGGCTACACCTTC
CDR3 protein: CASSTGQVGYGYTF

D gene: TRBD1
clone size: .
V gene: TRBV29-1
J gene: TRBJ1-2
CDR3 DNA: TGCAGCGTTGGACCTTCCGGGACAGCCTCATATGGCTACACCTTC
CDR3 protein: CSVGPSGTASYGYTF

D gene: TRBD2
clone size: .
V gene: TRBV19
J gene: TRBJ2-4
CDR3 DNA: TGTGCCAGTAGTACAAAAGCGGGGGGACGAGCCAAAAACATTCAGTACTTC
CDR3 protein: CASSTKAGGRAKNIQYF

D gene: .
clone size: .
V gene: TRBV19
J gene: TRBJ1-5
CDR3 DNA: TGTGCCAGTAGTATGGTATTCGGGACGAGGGGTCAGCCCCAGCATTTT
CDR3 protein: CASSMVFGTRGQPQHF

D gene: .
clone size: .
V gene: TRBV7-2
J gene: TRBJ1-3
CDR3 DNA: TGTGCCAGCAGCTGGGGTGTGAGTGGAAACACCATATATTTT
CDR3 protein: CASSWGVSGNTIYF

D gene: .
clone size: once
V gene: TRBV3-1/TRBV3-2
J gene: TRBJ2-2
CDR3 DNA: TGTGCCAGCAGCCAAGCGCAGGTTTCCGGGGAGCTGTTTTTT
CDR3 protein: CASSQAQVSGELFF

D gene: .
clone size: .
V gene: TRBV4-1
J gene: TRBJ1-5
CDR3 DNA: TGCGCCAGCAGCCACCCCGGACAGAATCAGCCCCAGCATTTT
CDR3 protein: CASSHPGQNQPQHF

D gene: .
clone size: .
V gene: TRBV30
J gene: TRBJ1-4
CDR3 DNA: TGTGCCTGGAGTGTACGGGGGGTCGGTGAAAAACTGTTTTTT
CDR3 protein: CAWSVRGVGEKLFF

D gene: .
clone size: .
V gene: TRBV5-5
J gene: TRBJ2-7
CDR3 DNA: TGTGCCAGCAGCTTGCATCCGGACAGTAATAGGAACGAGCAGTACTTC
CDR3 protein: CASSLHPDSNRNEQYF

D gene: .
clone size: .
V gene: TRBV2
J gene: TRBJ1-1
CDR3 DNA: TGTGCCAGCAGTGAGGCCGGGGGGAGGGCTGAAGCTTTCTTT
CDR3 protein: CASSEAGGRAEAFF

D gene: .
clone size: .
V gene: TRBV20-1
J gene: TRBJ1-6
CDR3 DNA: TGCAGTGCTAGTGAGGCAGGGTCTAATTCACCCCTCCACTTT
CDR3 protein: CSASEAGSNSPLHF

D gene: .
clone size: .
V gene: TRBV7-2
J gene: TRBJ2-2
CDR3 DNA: TGTGCCAGCAGCTTACGTCGCTCCGGGGAGCTGTTTTTT
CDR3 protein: CASSLRRSGELFF

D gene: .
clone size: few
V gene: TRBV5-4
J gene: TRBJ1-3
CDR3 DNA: TGTGCCAGCAGTCCCAGCGGGGGCTCTGGAAACACCATATATTTT
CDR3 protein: CASSPSGGSGNTIYF

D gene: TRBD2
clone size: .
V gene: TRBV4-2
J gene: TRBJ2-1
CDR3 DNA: TGTGCCAGCAGCCAAGAGTGGCTAGCGGGGGGGCAAGAGTTCTTC
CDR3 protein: CASSQEWLAGGQEFF

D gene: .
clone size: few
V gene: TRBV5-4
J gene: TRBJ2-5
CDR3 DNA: TGTGCCAGCAGCTTGAGGGGGGACGGGCAAGAGACCCAGTACTTC
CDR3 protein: CASSLRGDGQETQYF

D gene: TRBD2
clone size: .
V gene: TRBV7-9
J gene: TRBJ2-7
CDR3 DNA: TGTGCCACCGACGCGGGGGGGACGGGGGCCTCCTACGAGCAGTACTTC
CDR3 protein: CATDAGGTGASYEQYF

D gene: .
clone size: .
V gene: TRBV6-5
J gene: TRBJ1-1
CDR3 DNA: TGTGCCAGCAGCACACAGGGGAACACTGAAGCTTTCTTT
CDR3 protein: CASSTQGNTEAFF

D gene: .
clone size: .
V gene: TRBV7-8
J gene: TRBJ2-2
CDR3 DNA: TGTGCCAGCAGCAAGTTTAGTAGGGGGGAAGCCGGGGAGCTGTTTTTT
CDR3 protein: CASSKFSRGEAGELFF

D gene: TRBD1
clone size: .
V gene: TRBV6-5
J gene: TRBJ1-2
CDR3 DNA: TGTGCCAGCAGAGCAGACCGGACAGGGGCCTATGGCTACACCTTC
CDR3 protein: CASRADRTGAYGYTF

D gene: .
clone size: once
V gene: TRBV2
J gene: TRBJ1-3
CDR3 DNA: TGTGCCAGCAGGGGCAGGGCCTCTGGAAACACCATATATTTT
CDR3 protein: CASRGRASGNTIYF

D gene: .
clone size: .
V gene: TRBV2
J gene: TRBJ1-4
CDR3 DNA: TGTGCCAGCAGTGTGTTCGGGGGCGACGAAAAACTGTTTTTT
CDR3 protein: CASSVFGGDEKLFF

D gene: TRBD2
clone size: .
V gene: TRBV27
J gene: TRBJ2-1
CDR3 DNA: TGTGCCAGCAGTTTAGGGAGGGCCCGTGGGGACAATGAGCAGTTCTTC
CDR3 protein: CASSLGRARGDNEQFF

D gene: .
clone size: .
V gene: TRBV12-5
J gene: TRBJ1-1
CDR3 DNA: TGTGCTAGTGCCGACCGGAGAGGCACTGAAGCTTTCTTT
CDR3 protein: CASADRRGTEAFF

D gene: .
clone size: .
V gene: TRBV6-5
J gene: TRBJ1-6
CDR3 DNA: TGTGCCAGCATCCTGGATCCAAATCGGTCACCCCTCCACTTT
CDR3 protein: CASILDPNRSPLHF

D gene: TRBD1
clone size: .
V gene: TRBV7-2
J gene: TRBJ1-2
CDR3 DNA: TGTGCCAGCACCTTAGGACCCGGGACAGCATATGGCTACACCTTC
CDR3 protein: CASTLGPGTAYGYTF

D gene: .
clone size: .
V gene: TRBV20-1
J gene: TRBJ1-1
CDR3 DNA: TGCAGTGCTGACAGGCAGTCGACTTTCTTT
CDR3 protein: CSADRQSTFF

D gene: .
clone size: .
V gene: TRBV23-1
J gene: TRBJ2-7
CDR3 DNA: TGCGCCAGCCGGGGGAGCATTGGTTACACATACGAGCAGTACTTC
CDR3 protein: CASRGSIGYTYEQYF

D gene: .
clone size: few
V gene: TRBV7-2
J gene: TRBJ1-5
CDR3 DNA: TGTGCCAGCAGCATGCGGGAGATAAGTCAGCCCCAGCATTTT
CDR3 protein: CASSMREISQPQHF

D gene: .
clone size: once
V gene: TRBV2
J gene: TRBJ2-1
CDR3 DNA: TGTGCCAGCAGTTTCCAGGGCTACAATGAGCAGTTCTTC
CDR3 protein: CASSFQGYNEQFF

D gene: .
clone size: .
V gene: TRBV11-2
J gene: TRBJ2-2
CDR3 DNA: TGTGCCAGCAGCTTAAACAGGGATACCGGGGAGCTGTTTTTT
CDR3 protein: CASSLNRDTGELFF

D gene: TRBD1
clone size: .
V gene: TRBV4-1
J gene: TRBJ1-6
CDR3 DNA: TGCGCCAGCAGCCAACAACAGGGGTTCAATTCACCCCTCCACTTT
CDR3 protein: CASSQQQGFNSPLHF